The 27 T cell receptor beta chains reported below all come from one sample, sequenced in a study of shared T cell receptors in the human thymus. The protocol was immunoSEQ multiplex PCR, while the TCRdb copy is restricted to in-frame clones and leaves out a portion. The sample holds 700,000 or so clones, 80% to 90% seen once. Separately, the same data were catalogued under a study of human thymus T cells.

Source material: thymocytes. All receptors come from a girl less than two years old with a congenital heart defect.

The genes are TRBV12-5 and TRBJ1-1; weak D call: TRBD1 (5 bases). V shed 3 bases and J shed 1 base, with 18 bases lying between them. The CDR3 sequence is 17 residues long. CDR1 is LGHNT and CDR2 is FRNRAP in the germline V gene. The CDR3 region has the DNA TGTGCTAGTGGTTTCCAGACCCACACGGGGGGGAACACTGAAGCTTTCTTT. Its protein product is CASGFQTHTGGNTEAFF. Full variable domain (rest looked up from reference TRBV12-5 and TRBJ1-1): DARVTQTPRHKVTEMGQEVTMRCQPILGHNTVFWYRQTMMQGLELLAYFRNRAPLDDSGMPKDRFSAEMPDATLATLKIQPSEPRDSAVYFCASGFQTHTGGNTEAFFGQGTRLTVV.

The chain carries TRBV14 and TRBJ2-7, with a tentative D call TRBD1 (6 bases). Per germline, CDR1 SGHDN and CDR2 FVKESK. CDR3 length equals 18 residues. Trimming pared 3 bases from V and 0 bases from J, leaving 21 bases between. CDR3 loop: CASSQAVDAWGLSYEQYF. The CDR3 coding sequence is TGTGCCAGCAGCCAGGCCGTCGACGCGTGGGGGCTCTCCTACGAGCAGTACTTC.

The chain has TRBV4-2 and TRBJ1-1; TRBD1 matches 7 bases. In germline, CDR1 is LGHNA, CDR2 YNFKEQ. The CDR3 covers 19 residues. With V trimmed by 6 bases and J by 0 bases, 19 bases remained unmatched. The CDR3 DNA sequence: TGTGCCAGCAGTGACAGGGCTGGCCGACGAGGGGGACTGAACACTGAAGCTTTCTTT. Amino acid sequence: CASSDRAGRRGGLNTEAFF.

J is TRBJ1-6 and V is TRBV7-2; a possible D gene is TRBD1 (6 bases). Trimming removed 5 bases from V and 5 bases from J, with 13 bases in between. This CDR3 is built from 15 residues. Germline lookup yields CDR1 SGHTA and CDR2 FQGNSA. CDR3 in amino acids: CASSVGQHNNSPLHF. In DNA, the CDR3 is TGTGCCAGCAGCGTCGGACAGCACAATAATTCACCCCTCCACTTT.

The V gene is TRBV2, the J gene TRBJ2-5, with a weak D call TRBD1 (5 bases). V was clipped by 4 bases and J by 7 bases, with 16 bases between them. Germline V gives CDR1 SNHLY, CDR2 FYNNEI. The CDR3 spans 14 residues. The CDR3 nucleotides read TGTGCCAGCAGTGGTGGGTGGGGCTGGGTGACCCAGTACTTC. It codes for CASSGGWGWVTQYF.

The chain carries TRBV7-8 and TRBJ2-1; D remains unclear. This CDR3 spans 13 amino acids. Germline loops: CDR1 SGHVS, CDR2 FQNEAQ. V was clipped by 3 bases and J by 8 bases, with 11 bases between them. In nucleotides, the CDR3 is TGTGCCAGCAGCTTTGGCCCCCTAGATGAGCAGTTCTTC. The encoded protein is CASSFGPLDEQFF.

V usage is TRBV9 and J usage is TRBJ2-3; 7 bases fit TRBD2. Unmatched junction bases numbered 9, after V lost 3 bases and J lost 8 bases. CDR1 and CDR2 from the germline V gene are SGDLS and YYNGEE. This CDR3 is built from 14 residues. The DNA of the CDR3 is TGTGCCAGCAGCGCCTCCCGACTAGCAGGTACGCAGTATTTT. Translation: CASSASRLAGTQYF.

This sequence joins TRBV6-1 and TRBJ1-5, with D maybe TRBD1 (5 bases). Germline V CDR1 and CDR2: MNHNS, SASEGT. V shed 3 bases and J shed 3 bases, with 12 bases lying between them. This CDR3 has 15 amino acids. This CDR3 is CASSDSGQLNQPQHF. The CDR3 DNA follows: TGTGCCAGCAGTGACTCAGGGCAACTCAATCAGCCCCAGCATTTT.

The chain employs TRBV11-2 and TRBJ1-3; 8 nucleotides match TRBD1. CDR1 and CDR2 from the germline V gene are SGHAT and FQNNGV. The V gene end was trimmed by 2 bases and the J gene end by 8 bases; junction bases not matched to a gene: 5. The CDR3 contains 14 residues. The CDR3 DNA is TGTGCCAGCAGCTTAAACACAGGGGGTGACACCATATATTTT. Protein sequence: CASSLNTGGDTIYF.

The rearrangement joins TRBV19 to TRBJ1-2, with D possibly TRBD1 on 5 matching bases. This CDR3 has 15 residues. V was shortened by 3 bases and J by 5 bases, with 16 bases between the two germline ends. Per the germline V gene, CDR1 is LNHDA and CDR2 is SQIVND (reference sequence). CDR3 residues: CASSIGGGRGYGYTF. The CDR3 coding sequence is TGTGCCAGTAGTATTGGAGGAGGACGGGGGTATGGCTACACCTTC.

The J gene is TRBJ1-3, the V gene TRBV19, with D tentatively TRBD1 (6 bases). There are 16 residues in the CDR3. Trimming removed 0 bases from V and 0 bases from J, with 9 bases in between. Looked up from germline, CDR1 is LNHDA and CDR2 is SQIVND (reference sequence). CDR3 DNA sequence: TGTGCCAGTAGTATAGAGTGGGACACCTCTGGAAACACCATATATTTT. Translated: CASSIEWDTSGNTIYF. The variable domain in full, completed from reference TRBV19 and TRBJ1-3, reads DGGITQSPKYLFRKEGQNVTLSCEQNLNHDAMYWYRQDPGQGLRLIYYSQIVNDFQKGDIAEGYSVSREKKESFPLTVTSAQKNPTAFYLCASSIEWDTSGNTIYFGEGSWLTVV.

This chain joins TRBV13 and TRBJ2-7; weak D call: TRBD1 (6 bases). Germline lookup yields CDR1 PRHDT and CDR2 FYEKMQ (reference sequence). This CDR3 has 15 residues. With 4 bases removed from V and 2 bases from J, the gap between germline ends came to 15 bases. The CDR3: CASSSTGDPPYEQYF. The CDR3, as DNA: TGTGCCAGCAGCTCGACAGGCGATCCCCCCTACGAGCAGTACTTC.

The CDR3 sequence: CAIKTGTGLQDEQFF. CDR3 nucleotides: TGTGCCATTAAGACCGGGACAGGACTACAAGATGAGCAGTTCTTC. The genes are TRBV10-3 and TRBJ2-1; 8 nucleotides agree with TRBD1. The CDR3 is 15 residues long. V was clipped by 9 bases and J by 8 bases; unmatched bases: 15. The V gene's germline CDR1 is ENHRY and CDR2 SYGVKD.

The J gene is TRBJ2-7, the V gene TRBV11-2; weak D call: TRBD2 (6 bases). The CDR3 sequence is 15 residues long. The V and J ends lost 3 bases and 9 bases respectively, with 21 bases between them. Germline V gene sequence: CDR1 SGHAT, CDR2 FQNNGV. The CDR3 region has the DNA TGTGCCAGCAGCTTCCCCCCGACGGCCTCCGGGAGGCAGTACTTC. It translates to CASSFPPTASGRQYF.

The chain combines TRBV10-1 with TRBJ2-7, with 7 bases fitting TRBD1. This CDR3 region has 14 residues. V trimming: 5 bases; J trimming: 0 bases; junction bases outside the gene matches: 4. Per germline, CDR1 WNHNN and CDR2 SYGVQD (reference sequence). As DNA, the CDR3 is TGCGCCAGCAGTCAGGGGGTCTACTCCTACGAGCAGTACTTC. It encodes CASSQGVYSYEQYF.

The rearrangement links TRBV5-1 to TRBJ1-1; the D is unclear. Trimming shortened V by 4 bases and J by 1 base, and 14 bases separated the two germline ends. This CDR3 is built from 15 residues. CDR1 SGHRS and CDR2 YFSETQ come from the germline V gene. This chain's CDR3 is CASSRTQGGNTEAFF. Here the CDR3 DNA reads TGCGCCAGCAGCCGGACTCAAGGAGGGAACACTGAAGCTTTCTTT.

The chain joins TRBV30 to TRBJ1-1; D uncertain. Germline V gene lookup returns CDR1 GTSNPN and CDR2 SVGIG (reference sequence). This CDR3 contains 13 residues. V lost 4 bases to trimming and J lost 1 base, with 10 bases between them. The CDR3 is CAWTRLQNTEAFF. DNA for the CDR3: TGTGCCTGGACTCGACTCCAGAACACTGAAGCTTTCTTT.

This chain uses TRBV10-3 with TRBJ1-2; D is perhaps TRBD1 (5 bases). The germline V gene has CDR1 ENHRY and CDR2 SYGVKD. Trimming cost V 6 bases and J 4 bases, with 9 bases left between them. The length of the CDR3 is 12 residues. As DNA, the CDR3 is TGTGCCATCAGGGAGACAGTCTATGGCTACACCTTC. Residues: CAIRETVYGYTF.

The count of this clone is one. CDR3 protein: CASSQDGHRAGNTIYF. The CDR3 DNA is TGCGCCAGCAGCCAAGACGGGCACAGGGCTGGAAACACCATATATTTT. The chain is built from TRBV4-3 and TRBJ1-3; D possibly corresponds to TRBD1 (6 bases). Germline loops: CDR1 LGHNA, CDR2 YSLEER. This CDR3 has 16 amino acids. The V end was cut by 0 bases, the J end by 2 bases, with 11 bases between.

As concerns this clone: Other DNA sequences from this sample encode an identical CDR3 as well. The rearrangement uses TRBV9 and TRBJ1-2; 7 nucleotides align to TRBD1. V gave up 4 bases and J gave up 2 bases; unmatched junction bases: 11. Germline V lookup: CDR1 SGDLS, CDR2 YYNGEE. CDR3 length: 16 amino acids. The DNA for the CDR3 is TGTGCCAGCAGCCCCCACCCAGGGGGATCGAACTATGGCTACACCTTC. It is translated as CASSPHPGGSNYGYTF. Complete variable domain (other parts from reference TRBV9 and TRBJ1-2): DSGVTQTPKHLITATGQRVTLRCSPRSGDLSVYWYQQSLDQGLQFLIQYYNGEERAKGNILERFSAQQFPDLHSELNLSSLELGDSALYFCASSPHPGGSNYGYTFGSGTRLTVV.

This chain connects TRBV14 to TRBJ2-1; TRBD2 agrees at 11 bases. This CDR3 is built from 19 residues. The germline V gene encodes CDR1 SGHDN and CDR2 FVKESK. V was pared by 1 base and J by 3 bases, with 11 bases of the junction left unmatched. The CDR3 region is CASSQAYTLAGGSYNEQFF. The CDR3 DNA follows: TGTGCCAGCAGCCAAGCCTACACGCTAGCGGGGGGAAGCTACAATGAGCAGTTCTTC.

In its sample, this clone was seen a few times. The chain couples TRBV6-1 to TRBJ1-5; a possible D gene is TRBD1 (6 bases). This CDR3 comprises 17 residues. V gave up 1 base and J gave up 6 bases, with 19 bases separating them. CDR1 is MNHNS and CDR2 is SASEGT in the germline V gene. CDR3 residues: CASSEERGRGFGQPQHF. Written as DNA, the CDR3 is TGTGCCAGCAGTGAAGAAAGGGGCAGGGGATTCGGTCAGCCCCAGCATTTT.

This chain joins TRBV18 and TRBJ2-3; 8 bases align to TRBD1. The CDR3 spans 15 residues. Per germline, CDR1 KGHSH and CDR2 LQKENI. The V gene end was trimmed by 9 bases and the J gene end by 3 bases; junction bases not matched to a gene: 11. The chain's CDR3 is CASATDRGLTDTQYF. CDR3 nucleotides: TGTGCCAGTGCGACCGACAGGGGCCTAACAGATACGCAGTATTTT. The complete variable domain, with remaining parts taken from reference TRBV18 and TRBJ2-3, reads NAGVMQNPRHLVRRRGQEARLRCSPMKGHSHVYWYRQLPEEGLKFMVYLQKENIIDESGMPKERFSAEFPKEGPSILRIQQVVRGDSAAYFCASATDRGLTDTQYFGPGTRLTVL.

The chain joins TRBV6-1 to TRBJ1-2; D is uncertain. V lost 9 bases and J 5 bases, leaving 19 bases between the germline ends. The CDR3 covers 14 residues. Germline V CDR1 and CDR2: MNHNS, SASEGT. DNA of the CDR3: TGTGCCAGTCTCTGTAGCTTGGCACTATATGGCTACACCTTC. Its translation is CASLCSLALYGYTF.

This clone was recorded only once. In the same sample, other DNA sequences code for this CDR3. This chain connects TRBV28 to TRBJ1-5, with D tentatively TRBD1 (6 bases). Looked up from germline, CDR1 is MDHEN and CDR2 is SYDVKM. This CDR3 has 14 amino acids. V was pared by 4 bases and J by 1 base, with 8 bases between. The CDR3 loop is CASSSRGSNQPQHF. As DNA, the CDR3 is TGTGCCAGCAGTTCCAGGGGAAGCAATCAGCCCCAGCATTTT.

This rearrangement joins TRBV27 to TRBJ2-2; D uncertain. Germline CDR1 reads MNHEY; CDR2 reads SMNVEV (reference sequence). The CDR3 runs 14 residues. The ends were cut back, 4 bases at V and 5 bases at J, with 11 bases in the middle. CDR3 protein: CASSSPTGTGELFF. The DNA of the CDR3 is TGTGCCAGCAGTTCCCCGACCGGGACCGGGGAGCTGTTTTTT.

The chain is built from TRBV6-6 and TRBJ2-7, with a possible D match to TRBD2 (6 bases). There are 14 residues in the CDR3. The V end lost 5 bases, the J end lost 3 bases, and 14 bases lay between the germline ends. Germline assignment: CDR1 MNHNY and CDR2 SVGAGI (reference sequence). The CDR3 loop reads CASSLRGFFYEQYF. The CDR3 nucleotides are TGTGCCAGCAGTCTCCGGGGGTTTTTCTACGAGCAGTACTTC.